The clone carrying this T cell receptor (beta chain) was recorded a few times. Its specificity is not known. This record belongs to a study of CD8 T cells in ankylosing spondylitis. Whole-study results and caveats: Blood of patients with ankylosing spondylitis appeared to be characterized by a TCR beta motif of several highly homologous variants. Disease-linked clones reportedly showed significant enrichment in matched ankylosing spondylitis synovial fluid.

Germline loops: CDR1 SGHTA, CDR2 FQGNSA. Between the trimmed V and J ends, which lost 4 bases and 6 bases, there was a span of 11 bases. The CDR3 runs to 13 residues. A single record per CDR3 protein comes from TCRdb applying MiXCR to the 5' RACE reads. The table lists just under 550,000 distinct CDR3 sequences, approximately 11% of them singletons, with about 6.8% in the top ten. This receptor was taken from a male donor with ankylosing spondylitis. Material: blood, either unsorted or a sorted T cell fraction (not recorded which). The J gene is TRBJ2-3, the V gene TRBV7-2, with D unclear. In nucleotides, the CDR3 is TGTGCCAGCAGCTGGGTCCCCGAGGATACGCAGTATTTT. This codes for CASSWVPEDTQYF.